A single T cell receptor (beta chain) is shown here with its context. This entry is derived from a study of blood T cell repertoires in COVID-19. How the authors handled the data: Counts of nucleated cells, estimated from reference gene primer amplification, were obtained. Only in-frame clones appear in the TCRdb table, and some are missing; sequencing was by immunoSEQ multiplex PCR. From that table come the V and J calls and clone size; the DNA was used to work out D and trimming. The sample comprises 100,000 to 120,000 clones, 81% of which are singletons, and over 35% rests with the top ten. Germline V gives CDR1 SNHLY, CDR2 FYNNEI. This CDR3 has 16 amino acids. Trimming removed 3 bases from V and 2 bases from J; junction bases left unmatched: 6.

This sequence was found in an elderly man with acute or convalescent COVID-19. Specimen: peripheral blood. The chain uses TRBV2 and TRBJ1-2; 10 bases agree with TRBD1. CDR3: CASSEGQGRGNYGYTF. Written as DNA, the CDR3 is TGTGCCAGCAGTGAGGGACAGGGGCGTGGAAACTATGGCTACACCTTC.